This T cell receptor beta chain was sequenced in a study of T cells in Graves' hyperthyroidism and ophthalmopathy. Comments on this clonotype: The junction and the germline gene differ at one end; a read error may be behind it.

Researchers amplified the TCR beta CDR3 regions from RNA transcripts. The HTBI primer set served for first-round RT-PCR of the TCR CDR3. One entry per CDR3 protein results from TCRdb running MiXCR on the multiplex PCR reads. Found here are about 250,000 distinct CDR3 sequences, approximately 21% of them singletons; the top ten hold about 60%. Germline V gives CDR1 SSHAT, CDR2 FNYEAQ (reference sequence). This CDR3 contains 15 residues. The chain joins TRBV7-7 to TRBJ2-2; D is perhaps TRBD1 (5 bases). This TCR was sampled from a man in his thirties or forties with Graves' ophthalmopathy. The sequencing sample was made of blood. The CDR3 is CASSRDSIGSGELFF. The DNA of the CDR3 is TGTGCTAGCAGCCGAGACAGTATCGGATCCGGGGAGCTGTTTTTT. Complete variable domain (other parts from reference TRBV7-7 and TRBJ2-2): GAGVSQSPRYKVTKRGQDVTLRCDPISSHATLYWYQQALGQGPEFLTYFNYEAQPDKSGLPSDRFSAERPEGSISTLTIQRTEQRDSAMYRCASSRDSIGSGELFFGEGSRLTVL.